This T cell receptor (beta chain) appears in the sequencing data of a study of T cell responses to AZD1222 COVID-19 vaccine. Generated by immunoSEQ multiplex PCR, the TCRdb table keeps only in-frame clones and is missing some. The repertoire includes about 120,000 clones, around 94% of them detected once, and approximately 1.4% sits in the top ten. The germline V gene encodes CDR1 MDHEN and CDR2 SYDVKM. Between the trimmed V and J ends, which lost 2 bases and 13 bases, there was a span of 9 bases. This CDR3 spans 12 amino acids. Doses given second, at about 4 or about 12 weeks, were pooled. The sequence was obtained from an adult who received the AZD1222 COVID-19 vaccine. The material sequenced was peripheral blood, taken 28 days after the second AZD1222 dose. J is TRBJ1-6 and V is TRBV28; D is perhaps TRBD1 (6 bases). CDR3 sequence: CASSLRGAPLHF. The CDR3, as DNA: TGTGCCAGCAGTTTAAGGGGGGCTCCCCTCCACTTT. Full variable domain (remainder filled in from reference TRBV28 and TRBJ1-6): DVKVTQSSRYLVKRTGEKVFLECVQDMDHENMFWYRQDPGLGLRLIYFSYDVKMKEKGDIPEGYSVSREKKERFSLILESASTNQTSMYLCASSLRGAPLHFGNGTRLTVT.